The text below deals with one T cell receptor (beta chain). The data stem from a study of blood T cell repertoires in COVID-19. Study details: The United States, Italy and Spain were the sources of the acute and convalescent COVID-19 samples. Sources were T cells, B-cell-depleted T cells, or PBMCs; the material itself was cDNA or gDNA.

Patients of the Seattle cohort, enrolled during active infection, were followed longitudinally. The authors' processing: Amplified reference gene primers provided the basis for estimating nucleated cell counts. Clones were sequenced by immunoSEQ multiplex PCR, and TCRdb holds only the in-frame ones, with some missing. That table is the source of V, J and clone size, and D and trimming were worked out from the DNA. The sample consists of approximately 110,000 clones, roughly nine tenths of them appearing once. Sequenced input: peripheral blood. This clonotype was sampled from a man aged 45 to 65 with COVID-19, enrolled during active disease.

The CDR3 region has the DNA TGTGCCATCAGTGAGTCCCGGGACAGTTATGAGCAGTTCTTC. Protein sequence: CAISESRDSYEQFF. This chain connects TRBV10-3 to TRBJ2-1; 7 bases are shared with TRBD1. V lost 0 bases to trimming and J lost 8 bases; unmatched junction nucleotides: 4. The CDR3 is 14 residues long. Germline V gene sequence: CDR1 ENHRY, CDR2 SYGVKD.